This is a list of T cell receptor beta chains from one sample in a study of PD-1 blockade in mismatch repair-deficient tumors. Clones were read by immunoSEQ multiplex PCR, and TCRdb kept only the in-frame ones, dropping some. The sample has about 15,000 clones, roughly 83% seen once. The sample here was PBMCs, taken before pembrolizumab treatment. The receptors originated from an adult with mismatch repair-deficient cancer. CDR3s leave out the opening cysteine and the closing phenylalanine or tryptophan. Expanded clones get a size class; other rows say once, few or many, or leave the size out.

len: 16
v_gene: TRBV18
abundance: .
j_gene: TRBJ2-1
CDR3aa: ASSPPGLAGGRGYEQF

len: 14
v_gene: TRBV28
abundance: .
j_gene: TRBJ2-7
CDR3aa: ASKPSDGQVGYEQY

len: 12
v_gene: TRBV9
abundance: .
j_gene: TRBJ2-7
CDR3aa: ASSVSGTGNEQY

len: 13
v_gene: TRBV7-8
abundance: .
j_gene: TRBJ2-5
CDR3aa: ASSLWLGKQETQY

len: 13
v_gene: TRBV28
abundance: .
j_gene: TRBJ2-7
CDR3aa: ASSPSDRGVNEQY

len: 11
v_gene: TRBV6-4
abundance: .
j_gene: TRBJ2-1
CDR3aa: ASSDSSYNEQF

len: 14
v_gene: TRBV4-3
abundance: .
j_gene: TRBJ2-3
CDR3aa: ASSQELAGGPDTQY

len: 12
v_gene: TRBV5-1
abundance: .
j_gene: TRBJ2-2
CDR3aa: ASSSGYRSGELF

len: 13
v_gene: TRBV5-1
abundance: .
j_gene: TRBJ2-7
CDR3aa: ASSSGPGQNYEQY

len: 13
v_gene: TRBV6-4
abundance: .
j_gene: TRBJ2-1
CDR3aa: ASSVTSGSVNEQF

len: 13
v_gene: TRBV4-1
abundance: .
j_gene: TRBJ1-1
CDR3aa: ASSQVGSQGTEAF

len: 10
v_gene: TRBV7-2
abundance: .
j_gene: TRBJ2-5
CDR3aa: ASRKQQGAKY

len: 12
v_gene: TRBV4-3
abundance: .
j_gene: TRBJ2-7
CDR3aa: ASSQGGQGYEQY

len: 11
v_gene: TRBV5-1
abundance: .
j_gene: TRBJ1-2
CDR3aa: ASSSLGDVGYT

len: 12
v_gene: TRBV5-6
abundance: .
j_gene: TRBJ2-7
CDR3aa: ASSFREKEAGQY

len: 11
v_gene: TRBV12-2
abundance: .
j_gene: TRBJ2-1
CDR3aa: ASRILTGGGKF

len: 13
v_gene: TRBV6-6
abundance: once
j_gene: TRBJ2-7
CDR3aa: ASTSGLAGDYEQY

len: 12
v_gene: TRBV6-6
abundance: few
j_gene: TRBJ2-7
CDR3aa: ASSYPSVPYEQY

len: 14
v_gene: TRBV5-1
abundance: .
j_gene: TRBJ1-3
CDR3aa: ASSLGGVRVGNTIY

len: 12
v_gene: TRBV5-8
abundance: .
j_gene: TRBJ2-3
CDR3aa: ASVWTSGTDTQY

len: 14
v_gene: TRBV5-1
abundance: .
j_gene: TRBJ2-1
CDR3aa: ASSLLLTDSYNEQF

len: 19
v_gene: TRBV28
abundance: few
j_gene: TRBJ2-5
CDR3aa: ASSGWRQRSTSGSPQETQY

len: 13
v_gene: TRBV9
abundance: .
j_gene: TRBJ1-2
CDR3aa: ASSETPGPARGYT

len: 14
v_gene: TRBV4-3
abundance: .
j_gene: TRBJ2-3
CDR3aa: ASSTHLAGGPHTQY

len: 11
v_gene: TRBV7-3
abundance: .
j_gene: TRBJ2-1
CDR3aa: ASSSYRGNEQF

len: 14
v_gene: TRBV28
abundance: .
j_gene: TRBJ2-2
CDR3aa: ASSSPFSGSPGELF

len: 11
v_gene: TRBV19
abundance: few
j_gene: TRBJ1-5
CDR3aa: ASSMGRNQPQH

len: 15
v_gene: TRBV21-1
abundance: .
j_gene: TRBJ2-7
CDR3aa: ASSPSLQARSHHEQY

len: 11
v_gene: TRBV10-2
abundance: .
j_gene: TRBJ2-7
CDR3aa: ASSEEVAGEQY